These 28 T cell receptor beta chains came from one sample sequenced in a study of Graves' ophthalmopathy and Graves' hyperthyroidism. The authors amplified TCR beta CDR3 regions, and they did so from RNA transcripts for repertoire sequencing. RT-PCR in the first round used HTBI primers; a second-round multiplex PCR followed. TCRdb independently ran MiXCR on the multiplex PCR reads; one entry per CDR3 protein. In the table there are fewer than 650,000 distinct CDR3 sequences, 20% to 25% of which are singletons. Sequencing was performed on peripheral blood. These receptors were obtained from a woman aged 18-29 years with stable Graves' hyperthyroidism. Some clones in this sample may be carry-over from other donors' samples.

This clonotype was recorded at least ten times. This chain links TRBV12-3 or TRBV12-4 with TRBJ1-2; a possible D gene is TRBD1 (6 bases). The CDR3 extends over 16 amino acids. V lost 9 bases, J lost 4 bases, and 24 bases lay in between. The CDR3 DNA reads TGTGCCAGTAAGGGGCAGGGGTCGCGAAGTGCCTATGGCTACACCTTC. This encodes CASKGQGSRSAYGYTF.

The chain has TRBV25-1 and TRBJ1-1; the D gene is possibly TRBD1 (5 bases). The germline V gene has CDR1 MGHDK and CDR2 SYGVNS. CDR3 length: 11 amino acids. Trimming left V 7 bases short and J 8 bases short, with 11 bases between. CDR3 nucleotide sequence: TGTGCCAGCATCGGCAGGGCAGAAGCTTTCTTT. Its translation: CASIGRAEAFF.

This clonotype was recorded many times. The chain employs TRBV29-1 and TRBJ2-7; 7 nucleotides match TRBD2. Germline V gene sequence: CDR1 SQVTM, CDR2 ANQGSEA. This CDR3 contains 12 residues. V trimming: 3 bases; J trimming: 6 bases; junction bases outside the gene matches: 5. The CDR3 reads CSVELAVSEQYF. In DNA form, the CDR3 reads TGCAGCGTTGAGCTAGCGGTCTCCGAGCAGTACTTC.

This clonotype was detected only a few times. The chain uses TRBV5-6 and TRBJ1-1, with D unresolved. Trimming pared 4 bases from V and 3 bases from J, leaving 10 bases between. The CDR3 runs 13 residues. CDR1 is SGHDT and CDR2 is YYEEEE in the germline V gene. The CDR3: CASSQPRDTEAFF. The CDR3 bases are TGTGCCAGCAGCCAGCCGAGGGACACTGAAGCTTTCTTT.

Ten or more counts support this clonotype. The chain joins TRBV6-2 or TRBV6-3 to TRBJ2-7; perhaps TRBD2 as D (6 bases). The CDR3 length is 16 residues. V dropped 7 bases and J dropped 3 bases, with 22 bases sitting between them. Germline V lookup: CDR1 MNHEY, CDR2 SVGEGT. Here the CDR3 DNA reads TGTGCCAGCACCGACGAGGGACTCGGACTGATCTACGAGCAGTACTTC. It codes for CASTDEGLGLIYEQYF.

This clonotype was picked up many times. One junction end disagrees with the germline gene, perhaps due to a read error. The chain couples TRBV7-9 to TRBJ1-1, with TRBD1 as a possible D gene (5 bases). The CDR3 is made up of 14 amino acids. The germline gives CDR1 SEHNR, CDR2 FQNEAQ (reference sequence). As DNA, the CDR3 is TGTGCCAGCGGAACAGGACGGCGACTACCCGAAGTTTTCTTT. It translates to CASGTGRRLPEVFF.

The V gene is TRBV5-6, the J gene TRBJ2-7; D is perhaps TRBD1 or TRBD2 (5 bases each). Trimming took 0 bases from V and 3 from J, leaving 10 bases between them. The length of the CDR3 is 14 residues. Germline values: CDR1 SGHDT, CDR2 YYEEEE. The CDR3 bases are TGTGCCAGCAGCTTGGGACAGACTATCTACGAGCAGTACTTC. Residues: CASSLGQTIYEQYF.

The V call is TRBV2, the J call TRBJ2-2; 10 bases match TRBD1. CDR1 is SNHLY and CDR2 is FYNNEI in the germline V gene. The CDR3 is made up of 17 amino acids. The V and J ends lost 6 bases and 2 bases, in that order; junction bases with no gene match: 9. Here the CDR3 reads CASSHGGTGVNTGELFF. The CDR3 DNA follows: TGTGCCAGCAGCCACGGTGGGACAGGGGTCAACACCGGGGAGCTGTTTTTT. Together with reference TRBV2 and TRBJ2-2, the CDR3 gives the full variable domain: EPEVTQTPSHQVTQMGQEVILRCVPISNHLYFYWYRQILGQKVEFLVSFYNNEISEKSEIFDDQFSVERPDGSNFTLKIRSTKLEDSAMYFCASSHGGTGVNTGELFFGEGSRLTVL.

This clonotype was seen repeatedly, ten times or more. In DNA form, the CDR3 reads TGCGCCAGCAGCTCTAACTCCTACGAGCAGTACTTC. Translated, it gives CASSSNSYEQYF. The chain combines TRBV5-1 with TRBJ2-7; D gene unclear. The CDR3 is 12 residues long. V lost 3 bases to trimming and J lost 0 bases, with 4 bases between them. Germline lookup yields CDR1 SGHRS and CDR2 YFSETQ.

Many counts were recorded for this clonotype. The rearrangement joins TRBV19 to TRBJ1-2; TRBD1 agrees at 7 bases. In germline, CDR1 is LNHDA, CDR2 SQIVND (reference sequence). Trimming cost V 1 base and J 6 bases; bases outside gene matches: 5. CDR3 length: 14 amino acids. CDR3 sequence (DNA): TGTGCCAGTAGTATAGCGGCACAGGGGAATGGCTACACCTTC. Translating gives CASSIAAQGNGYTF. The whole variable domain, remainder taken from reference TRBV19 and TRBJ1-2, is DGGITQSPKYLFRKEGQNVTLSCEQNLNHDAMYWYRQDPGQGLRLIYYSQIVNDFQKGDIAEGYSVSREKKESFPLTVTSAQKNPTAFYLCASSIAAQGNGYTFGSGTRLTVV.

This clonotype was seen ten or more times. V usage is TRBV30 and J usage is TRBJ1-2; no clear D. The CDR3 runs to 16 residues. Germline values: CDR1 GTSNPN, CDR2 SVGIG (reference sequence). Between the trimmed V and J ends, which lost 3 bases and 4 bases, there was a span of 21 bases. The CDR3 coding sequence is TGTGCCTGGAGGGACCGCCCCCTCGACCTAGGCTATGGCTACACCTTC. Translating it yields CAWRDRPLDLGYGYTF.

V and J are TRBV27 and TRBJ2-2; the match to TRBD2 covers 13 bases. J gave up 5 bases and V 6 bases, and 6 bases lay outside the gene matches. The CDR3 is 16 residues long. Germline lookup yields CDR1 MNHEY and CDR2 SMNVEV (reference sequence). In nucleotides, the CDR3 is TGTGCCAGCAGGAGACTAGCGGGGGGAGGTACCGGGGAGCTGTTTTTT. Amino acids: CASRRLAGGGTGELFF.

The chain couples TRBV28 to TRBJ1-1; D gene uncertain. The germline V gene has CDR1 MDHEN and CDR2 SYDVKM. This CDR3 contains 14 residues. V lost 8 bases, J lost 5 bases, and 18 bases lay in between. CDR3 sequence (DNA): TGTGCCAGCCGCCGCCGGGGTGACGAAACTGAAGCTTTCTTT. Translation gives CASRRRGDETEAFF.

This clonotype was detected a few times. The chain is built from TRBV29-1 and TRBJ2-7; 10 nucleotides agree with TRBD1. The germline V gene encodes CDR1 SQVTM and CDR2 ANQGSEA. The CDR3 sequence is 14 residues long. The trim removed 7 bases at V and 7 bases at J, leaving 13 bases unmatched. The CDR3 bases are TGCAGCGCCCACGATGGGACAGGGGTCAGGGAGCAGTACTTC. It translates to CSAHDGTGVREQYF.

The chain carries TRBV7-2 and TRBJ1-2; D ambiguous. With 3 bases removed from V and 4 bases from J, the gap between germline ends came to 9 bases. There are 13 residues in the CDR3. Germline lookup yields CDR1 SGHTA and CDR2 FQGNSA. CDR3 sequence reads: CASSLGKGYGYTF. The CDR3 DNA sequence: TGTGCCAGCAGCTTGGGGAAAGGCTATGGCTACACCTTC.

This clonotype showed up just a few times. This chain joins TRBV7-2 and TRBJ1-5, with no clear D. The CDR3 is made up of 15 amino acids. Trimming pared 4 bases from V and 4 bases from J, leaving 14 bases between. Germline CDR1 SGHTA, CDR2 FQGNSA. The DNA for the CDR3 is TGTGCCAGCAGCTCCCGAGGGTTAGCTAATCAGCCCCAGCATTTT. Its protein is CASSSRGLANQPQHF.

This clonotype was counted between two and nine times. V and J are TRBV20-1 and TRBJ2-5, with no clear D. CDR3 size: 12 residues. CDR1 is DFQATT and CDR2 is SNEGSKA in the germline V gene (reference sequence). V gave up 0 bases and J gave up 5 bases, with 7 bases separating them. The CDR3 DNA reads TGCAGTGCTAGAGATCTGGCGGAGACCCAGTACTTC. This encodes CSARDLAETQYF.

In this sample, this clonotype turned up many times. The junction and the germline gene differ at one end; a read error may be behind it. The CDR3 spells CASSQGLRETQYF. DNA for the CDR3: TGTGCCAGCAGCCAAGGACTTCGAGAGACCCAGTACTTC. This sequence joins TRBV4-1 and TRBJ2-5; a possible D gene is TRBD2 (5 bases). The CDR3 is 13 residues long. CDR1 MGHRA and CDR2 YSYEKL come from the germline V gene.

This clonotype was recorded a few times. The rearrangement uses TRBV6-2 or TRBV6-3 and TRBJ2-7, with a weak D call TRBD2 (5 bases). V lost 2 bases, J lost 2 bases, and 19 bases lay in between. The CDR3 sequence is 17 residues long. Germline CDR1 reads MNHEY; CDR2 reads SVGEGT. DNA for the CDR3: TGTGCCAGCAGTTACGTCGCCGGACTGTCTAGCACCTACGAGCAGTACTTC. Translated: CASSYVAGLSSTYEQYF.

This chain uses TRBV12-3 or TRBV12-4 with TRBJ1-1, with D tentatively TRBD1 (5 bases). Trimming cost V 3 bases and J 2 bases, with 16 bases left between them. The CDR3 covers 16 residues. The CDR3 nucleotides read TGTGCCAGCAGTTTGAAGGGAGGGCAGGGTAACACTGAAGCTTTCTTT. Encoded protein: CASSLKGGQGNTEAFF.

Comments on this clonotype: One end of the junction does not line up with germline, which may come from a read error. This sequence joins TRBV28 and TRBJ2-5, with unresolved D. Germline-derived CDR1 and CDR2 are MDHEN and SYDVKM. This CDR3 region has 13 residues. Here the CDR3 reads CASSPRGLETQDF. Written as DNA, the CDR3 is TGTGCCAGCAGTCCCCGTGGCCTGGAGACCCAGGACTTC. Looking up the rest from reference TRBV28 and TRBJ2-5 gives the full variable domain: DVKVTQSSRYLVKRTGEKVFLECVQDMDHENMFWYRQDPGLGLRLIYFSYDVKMKEKGDIPEGYSVSREKKERFSLILESASTNQTSMYLCASSPRGLETQDFGPGTRLLVL.

This clonotype was observed at least ten times. The chain employs TRBV12-3 or TRBV12-4 and TRBJ2-7; D is possibly TRBD2 (5 bases). The CDR3 runs 13 residues. With 3 bases removed from V and 1 base from J, the gap between germline ends came to 7 bases. CDR3 residues: CASSLEVSYEQYF. DNA for the CDR3: TGTGCCAGCAGTTTGGAGGTATCCTACGAGCAGTACTTC.

This clonotype was picked up many times. V is TRBV9 and J is TRBJ1-2; D unclear. Germline-derived CDR1 and CDR2 are SGDLS and YYNGEE. V shed 7 bases and J shed 8 bases, with 12 bases lying between them. The CDR3 extends over 11 amino acids. Written as DNA, the CDR3 is TGTGCCAGCCTAGGAATTGAGGGCTACACCTTC. This translates into CASLGIEGYTF.

The table lists this clonotype with many counts. V usage is TRBV12-3 or TRBV12-4 and J usage is TRBJ1-2, with no clear D. Trimming pared 3 bases from V and 4 bases from J, leaving 21 bases between. The CDR3 is 17 residues long. In DNA form, the CDR3 reads TGTGCCAGCAGTTTGAAGGGTTGGTACGTGGGTGGCTATGGCTACACCTTC. Translated: CASSLKGWYVGGYGYTF.

This sequence joins TRBV15 and TRBJ2-5; D is ambiguous. CDR1 is LNHNV and CDR2 is YYDKDF in the germline V gene (reference sequence). The CDR3 spans 14 residues. V lost 5 bases to trimming and J lost 2 bases, with 12 bases between them. CDR3 sequence reads: CATSGVGRQETQYF. CDR3 nucleotide sequence: TGTGCCACCAGCGGCGTCGGACGTCAAGAGACCCAGTACTTC.

The J gene is TRBJ2-7, the V gene TRBV28; 8 bases fit TRBD2. With 7 bases clipped from V and 0 bases from J, the junction kept 8 bases outside the gene matches. The length of the CDR3 is 15 residues. The V gene's germline CDR1 is MDHEN and CDR2 SYDVKM. The CDR3 DNA follows: TGTGCCAGCACCCCGGGGGGGGCCTTCTCCTACGAGCAGTACTTC. This encodes CASTPGGAFSYEQYF. Full variable domain (remainder filled in from reference TRBV28 and TRBJ2-7): DVKVTQSSRYLVKRTGEKVFLECVQDMDHENMFWYRQDPGLGLRLIYFSYDVKMKEKGDIPEGYSVSREKKERFSLILESASTNQTSMYLCASTPGGAFSYEQYFGPGTRLTVT.

This clonotype was seen repeatedly, ten times or more. The chain uses TRBV28 and TRBJ1-5; unclear D gene. CDR1 and CDR2 (germline): MDHEN, SYDVKM. Deletions cut 7 bases from V and 0 bases from J, with 13 bases between. CDR3 length equals 15 residues. The CDR3 protein is CASNPGEVSNQPQHF. CDR3 coding DNA: TGTGCCAGCAATCCCGGTGAGGTTAGCAATCAGCCCCAGCATTTT.

This clonotype was seen many times. The genes are TRBV19 and TRBJ1-1; 10 nucleotides match TRBD1. In germline, CDR1 is LNHDA, CDR2 SQIVND (reference sequence). Trimming removed 6 bases from V and 11 bases from J; junction bases left unmatched: 9. CDR3 length: 13 amino acids. This CDR3 reads CASRVRDRGFAFF. In DNA form, the CDR3 reads TGTGCCAGTAGGGTCCGGGACAGGGGATTTGCTTTCTTT.